The rows below give T cell receptor beta chains drawn from one sample of a study of blood T cell repertoires in COVID-19. Using immunoSEQ multiplex PCR, the repertoire was profiled, and TCRdb retains in-frame clones only, with some absent. The repertoire consists of some 320,000 clones, with over 85% occurring once and the leading ten covering roughly 2.8%. The sequenced sample was PBMCs or T cells enriched from blood (not recorded which). These receptors were collected from a woman between 45 and 60 years old who had been exposed to COVID-19. Each CDR3 is given with its conserved first and last residue. D genes are given only for firm matches. Expanded clones are given a class, and other clones once, few, many or no size at all.

j_call: TRBJ2-3; v_call: TRBV29-1; cdr3_length: 15; clone_size: NA; d_call: TRBD1; cdr3_aa: CSVAPGTGGHGAQYF; cdr3_nt: TGCAGCGTGGCACCTGGGACAGGGGGACACGGCGCGCAGTATTTT
j_call: TRBJ1-3; v_call: TRBV6-5; cdr3_length: 12; clone_size: NA; d_call: NA; cdr3_aa: CASRFSGNTIYF; cdr3_nt: TGTGCCAGCAGATTTTCAGGAAACACCATATATTTT
j_call: TRBJ1-4; v_call: TRBV3-1/TRBV3-2; cdr3_length: 15; clone_size: NA; d_call: TRBD1; cdr3_aa: CASSQGTGGGEKLFF; cdr3_nt: TGTGCCAGCAGCCAAGGAACAGGGGGCGGTGAAAAACTGTTTTTT
j_call: TRBJ1-2; v_call: TRBV7-9; cdr3_length: 13; clone_size: once; d_call: NA; cdr3_aa: CASRPGGNYGYTF; cdr3_nt: TGTGCCAGCAGGCCGGGGGGTAACTATGGCTACACCTTC
j_call: TRBJ2-7; v_call: TRBV19; cdr3_length: 13; clone_size: once; d_call: TRBD1; cdr3_aa: CASSVTGVWEQYF; cdr3_nt: TGTGCCAGTAGTGTTACAGGGGTTTGGGAGCAGTACTTC
j_call: TRBJ2-1; v_call: TRBV19; cdr3_length: 14; clone_size: NA; d_call: TRBD1; cdr3_aa: CASSIEGRGTEQFF; cdr3_nt: TGTGCCAGTAGTATAGAAGGCAGGGGGACTGAGCAGTTCTTC
j_call: TRBJ1-1; v_call: TRBV28; cdr3_length: 11; clone_size: NA; d_call: NA; cdr3_aa: CASSLWTVAFF; cdr3_nt: TGTGCCAGCAGTCTGTGGACAGTGGCTTTCTTT
j_call: TRBJ1-1; v_call: TRBV6-1; cdr3_length: 13; clone_size: NA; d_call: NA; cdr3_aa: CASSEGQRVRAFF; cdr3_nt: TGTGCCAGCAGTGAAGGACAGCGAGTCCGAGCTTTCTTT
j_call: TRBJ1-1; v_call: TRBV5-1; cdr3_length: 14; clone_size: NA; d_call: NA; cdr3_aa: CASTPDRGSTEAFF; cdr3_nt: TGCGCCAGCACTCCAGACCGAGGGAGCACTGAAGCTTTCTTT
j_call: TRBJ2-7; v_call: TRBV19; cdr3_length: 14; clone_size: once; d_call: TRBD1; cdr3_aa: CASTPGQGKLEQYF; cdr3_nt: TGTGCCAGTACCCCGGGACAGGGGAAACTCGAGCAGTACTTC
j_call: TRBJ2-7; v_call: TRBV6-5; cdr3_length: 15; clone_size: NA; d_call: TRBD1; cdr3_aa: CASSIDRGFLYEQYF; cdr3_nt: TGTGCCAGCAGCATTGACAGGGGATTTCTCTACGAGCAGTACTTC
j_call: TRBJ2-1; v_call: TRBV5-4; cdr3_length: 16; clone_size: NA; d_call: NA; cdr3_aa: CASSLGAGPKYNEQFF; cdr3_nt: TGTGCCAGCAGCTTGGGAGCAGGCCCGAAATACAATGAGCAGTTCTTC
j_call: TRBJ1-1; v_call: TRBV6-5; cdr3_length: 15; clone_size: NA; d_call: TRBD1; cdr3_aa: CASSYFAGGNTEAFF; cdr3_nt: TGTGCCAGCAGTTACTTCGCAGGGGGGAACACTGAAGCTTTCTTT
j_call: TRBJ2-4; v_call: TRBV19; cdr3_length: 16; clone_size: NA; d_call: NA; cdr3_aa: CASSPEEGAKRNIQYF; cdr3_nt: TGTGCCAGTAGTCCAGAGGAGGGGGCAAAAAGGAACATTCAGTACTTC
j_call: TRBJ1-5; v_call: TRBV3-1/TRBV3-2; cdr3_length: 15; clone_size: few; d_call: TRBD1; cdr3_aa: CASSQGTGMNQPQHF; cdr3_nt: TGTGCCAGCAGCCAAGGGACAGGGATGAATCAGCCCCAGCATTTT
j_call: TRBJ1-2; v_call: TRBV5-8; cdr3_length: 15; clone_size: once; d_call: TRBD1; cdr3_aa: CASSSHGQGSQGYTF; cdr3_nt: TGTGCCAGCAGCTCCCACGGACAGGGGTCTCAGGGCTACACCTTC
j_call: TRBJ1-1; v_call: TRBV28; cdr3_length: 15; clone_size: NA; d_call: NA; cdr3_aa: CASSFRQMGSTEAFF; cdr3_nt: TGTGCCAGCAGTTTTCGGCAGATGGGGAGCACTGAAGCTTTCTTT
j_call: TRBJ2-7; v_call: TRBV30; cdr3_length: 14; clone_size: NA; d_call: TRBD1; cdr3_aa: CASSRDRAPYEQYF; cdr3_nt: TGTGCCTCCTCCCGGGACAGGGCCCCCTACGAGCAGTACTTC
j_call: TRBJ1-1; v_call: TRBV6-4; cdr3_length: 13; clone_size: NA; d_call: TRBD1; cdr3_aa: CASSLDRGTEAFF; cdr3_nt: TGTGCCAGCAGTCTCGACAGGGGTACTGAAGCTTTCTTT
j_call: TRBJ1-4; v_call: TRBV6-5; cdr3_length: 15; clone_size: few; d_call: TRBD1; cdr3_aa: CAISNAGTGLEKLFF; cdr3_nt: TGTGCCATCTCAAACGCGGGGACAGGTTTAGAAAAACTGTTTTTT
j_call: TRBJ2-1; v_call: TRBV9; cdr3_length: 18; clone_size: NA; d_call: TRBD2; cdr3_aa: CASSETTSGGSTYNEQFF; cdr3_nt: TGTGCCAGCAGCGAAACGACTAGCGGGGGGTCGACCTACAATGAGCAGTTCTTC
j_call: TRBJ2-7; v_call: TRBV4-1; cdr3_length: 17; clone_size: NA; d_call: NA; cdr3_aa: CASSQGGGTEVIYEQYF; cdr3_nt: TGCGCCAGCAGCCAAGGAGGCGGGACAGAAGTTATCTACGAGCAGTACTTC
j_call: TRBJ1-2; v_call: TRBV27; cdr3_length: 15; clone_size: NA; d_call: TRBD1; cdr3_aa: CASSRTGTGFHGYTF; cdr3_nt: TGTGCCAGCAGTAGAACCGGGACAGGGTTCCATGGCTACACCTTC
j_call: TRBJ2-1; v_call: TRBV4-1; cdr3_length: 17; clone_size: NA; d_call: TRBD2; cdr3_aa: CASSQGSGGGEYNEQFF; cdr3_nt: TGCGCCAGCAGCCAAGGGTCTGGCGGGGGAGAATACAATGAGCAGTTCTTC
j_call: TRBJ2-1; v_call: TRBV18; cdr3_length: 15; clone_size: NA; d_call: TRBD1; cdr3_aa: CASSPGQGAYNEQFF; cdr3_nt: TGTGCCAGCTCACCGGGACAGGGGGCGTACAATGAGCAGTTCTTC
j_call: TRBJ2-1; v_call: TRBV14; cdr3_length: 15; clone_size: NA; d_call: TRBD1; cdr3_aa: CASSVGQGPYNEQFF; cdr3_nt: TGTGCCAGCAGCGTGGGACAGGGGCCCTACAATGAGCAGTTCTTC
j_call: TRBJ1-1; v_call: TRBV5-4; cdr3_length: 13; clone_size: NA; d_call: TRBD1; cdr3_aa: CASSGRTGPEAFF; cdr3_nt: TGTGCCAGCAGCGGAAGGACAGGGCCTGAAGCTTTCTTT
j_call: TRBJ1-1; v_call: TRBV4-1; cdr3_length: 15; clone_size: NA; d_call: TRBD1; cdr3_aa: CASTRGAARNTEAFF; cdr3_nt: TGCGCCAGCACCAGGGGGGCGGCGAGGAACACTGAAGCTTTCTTT
j_call: TRBJ1-2; v_call: TRBV28; cdr3_length: 14; clone_size: NA; d_call: NA; cdr3_aa: CASSLSGGDYGYTF; cdr3_nt: TGTGCCAGCAGTTTAAGTGGGGGGGACTATGGCTACACCTTC
j_call: TRBJ2-7; v_call: TRBV9; cdr3_length: 16; clone_size: NA; d_call: NA; cdr3_aa: CASSPTPTLGSNEQYF; cdr3_nt: TGTGCCAGCAGCCCTACTCCGACTTTGGGTAGCAACGAGCAGTACTTC
j_call: TRBJ1-1; v_call: TRBV14; cdr3_length: 16; clone_size: NA; d_call: TRBD1; cdr3_aa: CASSQSLGQGHTEAFF; cdr3_nt: TGTGCCAGCAGCCAGAGCTTGGGACAGGGACACACTGAAGCTTTCTTT
j_call: TRBJ2-1; v_call: TRBV7-2; cdr3_length: 13; clone_size: NA; d_call: NA; cdr3_aa: CASSPETKNEQFF; cdr3_nt: TGTGCCAGCAGCCCCGAAACAAAAAATGAGCAGTTCTTC
j_call: TRBJ2-5; v_call: TRBV5-1; cdr3_length: 14; clone_size: once; d_call: TRBD1; cdr3_aa: CASSADRVEGTQYF; cdr3_nt: TGCGCCAGCAGCGCTGACAGGGTTGAGGGGACCCAGTACTTC
j_call: TRBJ1-1; v_call: TRBV5-1; cdr3_length: 14; clone_size: NA; d_call: NA; cdr3_aa: CASSPQGVNTEAFF; cdr3_nt: TGCGCCAGCAGCCCACAGGGCGTGAACACTGAAGCTTTCTTT
j_call: TRBJ2-5; v_call: TRBV24-1; cdr3_length: 14; clone_size: once; d_call: NA; cdr3_aa: CATSESRQIRTQYF; cdr3_nt: TGTGCCACCAGTGAAAGTCGACAGATCAGGACCCAGTACTTC
j_call: TRBJ1-4; v_call: TRBV14; cdr3_length: 17; clone_size: once; d_call: NA; cdr3_aa: CASSQVSGHSVREKLFF; cdr3_nt: TGTGCCAGCAGCCAAGTTTCGGGACACAGCGTTCGGGAAAAACTGTTTTTT
j_call: TRBJ1-2; v_call: TRBV7-2; cdr3_length: 17; clone_size: few; d_call: TRBD1; cdr3_aa: CASSLARRGQGPGGYTF; cdr3_nt: TGTGCCAGCAGCTTAGCGCGTAGAGGACAGGGACCTGGGGGCTACACCTTC
j_call: TRBJ1-4; v_call: TRBV30; cdr3_length: 16; clone_size: NA; d_call: TRBD1; cdr3_aa: CAWSRGQGTTNEKLFF; cdr3_nt: TGTGCCTGGAGTAGAGGACAGGGCACAACTAATGAAAAACTGTTTTTT
j_call: TRBJ1-6; v_call: TRBV7-9; cdr3_length: 16; clone_size: NA; d_call: NA; cdr3_aa: CASSLSGYSESSPLHF; cdr3_nt: TGTGCCAGCAGCTTATCTGGGTATTCGGAGAGTTCACCCCTCCACTTT
j_call: TRBJ2-6; v_call: TRBV3-1/TRBV3-2; cdr3_length: 17; clone_size: NA; d_call: NA; cdr3_aa: CASSQELPGSGANVLTF; cdr3_nt: TGTGCCAGCAGCCAAGAGCTCCCGGGCTCTGGGGCCAACGTCCTGACTTTC
j_call: TRBJ1-4; v_call: TRBV10-3; cdr3_length: 15; clone_size: NA; d_call: TRBD1; cdr3_aa: CAISAGQAFNEKLFF; cdr3_nt: TGTGCCATCAGTGCGGGACAGGCCTTTAATGAAAAACTGTTTTTT
j_call: TRBJ2-5; v_call: TRBV9; cdr3_length: 16; clone_size: NA; d_call: TRBD2; cdr3_aa: CASSYLTTSGPETQYF; cdr3_nt: TGTGCCAGCAGCTACCTGACGACTAGCGGTCCAGAGACCCAGTACTTC
j_call: TRBJ1-2; v_call: TRBV19; cdr3_length: 14; clone_size: NA; d_call: TRBD1; cdr3_aa: CASSPTGVQGGYTF; cdr3_nt: TGTGCCAGTAGTCCAACAGGGGTACAGGGTGGCTACACCTTC
j_call: TRBJ2-7; v_call: TRBV28; cdr3_length: 13; clone_size: NA; d_call: TRBD1; cdr3_aa: CATDRDREYEQYF; cdr3_nt: TGTGCCACGGACCGGGACAGGGAATACGAGCAGTACTTC
j_call: TRBJ1-3; v_call: TRBV20-1; cdr3_length: 13; clone_size: NA; d_call: NA; cdr3_aa: CSASDGAGNTIYF; cdr3_nt: TGCAGTGCTAGTGATGGGGCAGGAAACACCATATATTTT
j_call: TRBJ2-2; v_call: TRBV2; cdr3_length: 11; clone_size: NA; d_call: NA; cdr3_aa: CASTDTGELFF; cdr3_nt: TGTGCCAGCACCGACACCGGGGAGCTGTTTTTT
j_call: TRBJ1-2; v_call: TRBV30; cdr3_length: 14; clone_size: NA; d_call: NA; cdr3_aa: CAWSRDTRPGGYTF; cdr3_nt: TGTGCCTGGAGCCGGGACACCCGTCCGGGTGGCTACACCTTC
j_call: TRBJ2-5; v_call: TRBV3-1/TRBV3-2; cdr3_length: 14; clone_size: once; d_call: NA; cdr3_aa: CASSQGASQETQYF; cdr3_nt: TGTGCCAGCAGCCAAGGGGCGAGCCAAGAGACCCAGTACTTC
j_call: TRBJ2-3; v_call: TRBV5-1; cdr3_length: 15; clone_size: NA; d_call: TRBD2; cdr3_aa: CASSLMGGSTDTQYF; cdr3_nt: TGCGCCAGCAGCCTGATGGGGGGGAGCACAGATACGCAGTATTTT
j_call: TRBJ1-5; v_call: TRBV30; cdr3_length: 15; clone_size: once; d_call: NA; cdr3_aa: CAWSVRGGDNQPQHF; cdr3_nt: TGTGCCTGGAGTGTAAGAGGGGGGGACAATCAGCCCCAGCATTTT
j_call: TRBJ2-7; v_call: TRBV2; cdr3_length: 13; clone_size: NA; d_call: NA; cdr3_aa: CASSTAGGGEQYF; cdr3_nt: TGTGCCAGCAGTACCGCTGGCGGTGGCGAGCAGTACTTC
j_call: TRBJ1-4; v_call: TRBV30; cdr3_length: 14; clone_size: NA; d_call: NA; cdr3_aa: CAWRGSPNNEKLFF; cdr3_nt: TGTGCCTGGAGGGGGAGTCCAAATAATGAAAAACTGTTTTTT
j_call: TRBJ1-5; v_call: TRBV19; cdr3_length: 14; clone_size: NA; d_call: NA; cdr3_aa: CATIAQGRNQPQHF; cdr3_nt: TGTGCCACAATAGCTCAAGGCCGAAATCAGCCCCAGCATTTT
j_call: TRBJ2-3; v_call: TRBV5-1; cdr3_length: 15; clone_size: NA; d_call: NA; cdr3_aa: CASSLAAYRGTAQYF; cdr3_nt: TGCGCCAGCAGCTTGGCCGCGTATCGCGGGACCGCGCAGTATTTT
j_call: TRBJ2-2; v_call: TRBV24-1; cdr3_length: 16; clone_size: NA; d_call: NA; cdr3_aa: CATSDRGPARGGELFF; cdr3_nt: TGTGCCACCAGTGACCGAGGACCCGCCCGGGGCGGGGAGCTGTTTTTT
j_call: TRBJ1-2; v_call: TRBV5-4; cdr3_length: 18; clone_size: few; d_call: NA; cdr3_aa: CASSLAPGREASNYGYTF; cdr3_nt: TGTGCCAGCAGCTTGGCCCCAGGACGGGAAGCTTCCAACTATGGCTACACCTTC
j_call: TRBJ2-1; v_call: TRBV2; cdr3_length: 14; clone_size: NA; d_call: NA; cdr3_aa: CASSSDYPYGEQFF; cdr3_nt: TGTGCCAGCAGCAGCGACTATCCTTACGGTGAGCAGTTCTTC
j_call: TRBJ2-5; v_call: TRBV2; cdr3_length: 18; clone_size: few; d_call: TRBD1; cdr3_aa: CASLFTGGGPDDQETQYF; cdr3_nt: TGTGCCAGCCTCTTCACAGGGGGCGGACCGGACGACCAAGAGACCCAGTACTTC